The 8 T cell receptor beta chains reported below all come from one sample, sequenced in a study of T cells in Graves' hyperthyroidism and ophthalmopathy. Amplified TCR beta CDR3 regions came from RNA transcripts. Using the HTBI primer set, a first-round RT-PCR was run on the TCR CDR3. Using its own MiXCR run on the multiplex PCR reads, TCRdb lists one record per CDR3 protein. The data hold a few hundred thousand distinct CDR3 sequences, with about 14% observed a single time. Sequences were obtained from blood. The receptors shown here come from a woman aged 40 to 49 with Graves' hyperthyroidism that later progressed to Graves' ophthalmopathy.

This clonotype was observed at least ten times. The gene calls are TRBV12-3 or TRBV12-4 and TRBJ2-1, with D uncertain. This CDR3 spans 14 amino acids. V was cut by 3 bases and J by 6 bases, with 12 bases left in between. The CDR3: CASSFRTAVNEQFF. DNA of the CDR3: TGTGCCAGCAGTTTTAGGACGGCAGTCAATGAGCAGTTCTTC.

This clonotype was counted many times. The chain uses TRBV28 and TRBJ1-1; no clear D. The V gene lost 9 bases and the J gene lost 1 base, with 12 bases spanning the gap. The V gene's germline CDR1 is MDHEN and CDR2 SYDVKM. This CDR3 is 13 amino acids long. This CDR3 is CASRIQGNTEAFF. CDR3 coding DNA: TGTGCCAGTCGGATTCAAGGGAACACTGAAGCTTTCTTT.

V gene TRBV6-5 combines with J gene TRBJ1-2, with 8 bases identical to TRBD1. This CDR3 has 19 residues. The J segment lost 5 bases and the V segment lost 4 bases, leaving 21 bases of the junction unmatched. Per germline, CDR1 MNHEY and CDR2 SVGAGI. The CDR3 loop reads CASSSYPDRERGQGYGYTF. Here the CDR3 DNA reads TGTGCCAGCAGTTCCTACCCGGACAGGGAGAGGGGCCAAGGTTATGGCTACACCTTC.

This clonotype was observed many times. The V gene is TRBV20-1, the J gene TRBJ2-5; D uncertain. V was pared by 3 bases and J by 4 bases, with 9 bases between. This CDR3 region has 12 residues. Germline CDR1 DFQATT, CDR2 SNEGSKA (reference sequence). The CDR3 DNA is TGCAGTGCTAGCGATGCCCCAGAGACCCAGTACTTC. Translating it yields CSASDAPETQYF.

The chain carries TRBV6-2 or TRBV6-3 and TRBJ2-1; 13 bases agree with TRBD2. Germline CDR1 and CDR2: MNHEY and SVGEGT. The CDR3 runs to 17 residues. V shed 7 bases and J 0 bases; nucleotides not matched to a gene: 6. CDR3 DNA sequence: TGTGCCAGCACCCTGACTAGCGGGAGGAGCTCCTACAATGAGCAGTTCTTC. This translates into CASTLTSGRSSYNEQFF.

V usage is TRBV27 and J usage is TRBJ2-2; 7 bases map to TRBD1. With 3 bases clipped from V and 4 bases from J, the junction kept 14 bases outside the gene matches. This CDR3 spans 18 amino acids. CDR1 is MNHEY and CDR2 is SMNVEV in the germline V gene (reference sequence). The CDR3 loop reads CASSFLISGTAATGELFF. CDR3 sequence (DNA): TGTGCCAGCAGTTTCCTTATCTCCGGGACAGCGGCCACCGGGGAGCTGTTTTTT.

The table lists this clonotype with many counts. The chain links TRBV7-6 to TRBJ2-2; D is perhaps TRBD1 or TRBD2 (6 bases each). CDR3 length equals 15 residues. Germline V gene data show CDR1 as SGHVS and CDR2 as FNYEAQ. V lost 3 bases, J lost 7 bases, and 15 bases lay in between. DNA for the CDR3: TGTGCCAGCAGCTTGTTGGGGGGCCAGGTCGGGGAGCTGTTTTTT. Translated: CASSLLGGQVGELFF. Full variable domain (rest looked up from reference TRBV7-6 and TRBJ2-2): GAGVSQSPRYKVTKRGQDVALRCDPISGHVSLYWYRQALGQGPEFLTYFNYEAQQDKSGLPNDRFSAERPEGSISTLTIQRTEQRDSAMYRCASSLLGGQVGELFFGEGSRLTVL.

Many counts were recorded for this clonotype. This chain connects TRBV5-5 to TRBJ1-5; D call uncertain. The CDR3 has 14 amino acids. The V gene lost 2 bases and the J gene lost 7 bases, with 13 bases spanning the gap. Germline V CDR1 and CDR2: SGHKS, YYEKEE (reference sequence). DNA of the CDR3: TGTGCCAGCAGCTTCCTTTCTTTAGAGCAGCCCCAGCATTTT. Translated: CASSFLSLEQPQHF. Using reference TRBV5-5 and TRBJ1-5 for the parts outside the CDR3, the full variable domain is DAGVTQSPTHLIKTRGQQVTLRCSPISGHKSVSWYQQVLGQGPQFIFQYYEKEERGRGNFPDRFSARQFPNYSSELNVNALLLGDSALYLCASSFLSLEQPQHFGDGTRLSIL.